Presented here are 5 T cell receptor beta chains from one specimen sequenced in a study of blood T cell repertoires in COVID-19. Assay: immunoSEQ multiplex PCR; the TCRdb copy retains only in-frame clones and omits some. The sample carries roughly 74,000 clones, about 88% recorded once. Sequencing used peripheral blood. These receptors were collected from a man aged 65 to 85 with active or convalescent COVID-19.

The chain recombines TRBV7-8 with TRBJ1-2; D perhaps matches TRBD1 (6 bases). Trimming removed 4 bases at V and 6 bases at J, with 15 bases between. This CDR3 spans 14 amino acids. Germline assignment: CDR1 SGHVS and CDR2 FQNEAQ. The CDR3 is CASSSSDSVNGYTF. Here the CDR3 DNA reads TGTGCCAGCAGCTCGTCGGACAGCGTCAATGGCTACACCTTC.

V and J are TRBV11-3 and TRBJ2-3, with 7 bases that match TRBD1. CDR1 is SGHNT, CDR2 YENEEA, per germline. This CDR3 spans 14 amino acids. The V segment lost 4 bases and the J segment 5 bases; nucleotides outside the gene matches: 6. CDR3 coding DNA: TGTGCCAGCAGCTCCACGGGACAGTTAGATACGCAGTATTTT. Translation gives CASSSTGQLDTQYF.

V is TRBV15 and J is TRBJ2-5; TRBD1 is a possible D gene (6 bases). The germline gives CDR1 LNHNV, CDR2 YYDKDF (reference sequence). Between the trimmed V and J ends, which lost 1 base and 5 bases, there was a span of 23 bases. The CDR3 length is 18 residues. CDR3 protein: CATSRVVGTGTFRETQYF. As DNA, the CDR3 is TGTGCCACCAGCAGAGTTGTAGGAACAGGGACGTTTCGGGAGACCCAGTACTTC.

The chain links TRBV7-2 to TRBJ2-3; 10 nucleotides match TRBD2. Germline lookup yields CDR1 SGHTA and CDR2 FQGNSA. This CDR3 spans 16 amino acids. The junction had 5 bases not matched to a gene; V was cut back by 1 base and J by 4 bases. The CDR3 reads CASSLGERGGSDTQYF. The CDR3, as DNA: TGTGCCAGCAGCTTAGGGGAGCGGGGGGGATCAGATACGCAGTATTTT.

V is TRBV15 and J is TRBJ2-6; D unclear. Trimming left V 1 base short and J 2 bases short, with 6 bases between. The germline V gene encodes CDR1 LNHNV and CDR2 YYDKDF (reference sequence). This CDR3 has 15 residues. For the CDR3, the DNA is TGTGCCACCAGCAGAGCGGTGACTGGGGCCAACGTCCTGACTTTC. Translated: CATSRAVTGANVLTF. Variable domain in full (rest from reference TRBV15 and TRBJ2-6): DAMVIQNPRYQVTQFGKPVTLSCSQTLNHNVMYWYQQKSSQAPKLLFHYYDKDFNNEADTPDNFQSRRPNTSFCFLDIRSPGLGDTAMYLCATSRAVTGANVLTFGAGSRLTVL.